These 30 T cell receptor beta chains were all obtained from the same sample, sequenced in a study of shared clonotypes between healthy human individuals. TCRdb's table, derived via immunoSEQ multiplex PCR, lists solely in-frame clones and lacks some. The sample has approximately 2,200,000 clones, around 93% seen once. Naive CD8 cells comprised CD45RO-negative, CCR7-positively selected cells, excluding terminally differentiated effector memory CD45RA+ cells. The sample consisted of naive CD8+ T cells from PBMCs. The origin of the receptors is a young man in good health. Some clones in this sample may be carry-over from other donors' samples.

J is TRBJ2-5 and V is TRBV18; D ambiguous. There are 15 residues in the CDR3. Germline assignment: CDR1 KGHSH and CDR2 LQKENI. The V and J ends lost 3 bases and 2 bases respectively, with 13 bases between them. The CDR3 DNA reads as TGTGCCAGCTCACCTAATGGTGCCCGACAAGAGACCCAGTACTTC. Encoded protein: CASSPNGARQETQYF.

CDR3 sequence reads: CASSEVFYEQYF. The CDR3 DNA is TGTGCCAGCAGTGAAGTCTTCTACGAGCAGTACTTC. This chain uses TRBV2 with TRBJ2-7; D unclear. Trimming pared 1 base from V and 3 bases from J, leaving 4 bases between. CDR1 and CDR2 (germline): SNHLY, FYNNEI. This CDR3 region has 12 residues.

The rearrangement links TRBV5-1 to TRBJ2-5; the match to TRBD2 covers 14 bases. With 4 bases clipped from V and 5 bases from J, the junction kept 7 bases outside the gene matches. CDR3 length: 16 residues. CDR1 is SGHRS, CDR2 YFSETQ, per germline. CDR3 region: CASSPGLAGAWETQYF. The CDR3 bases are TGCGCCAGCAGCCCGGGACTAGCGGGAGCGTGGGAGACCCAGTACTTC. The full variable domain, in which reference TRBV5-1 and TRBJ2-5 provide the parts outside the CDR3, is KAGVTQTPRYLIKTRGQQVTLSCSPISGHRSVSWYQQTPGQGLQFLFEYFSETQRNKGNFPGRFSGRQFSNSRSEMNVSTLELGDSALYLCASSPGLAGAWETQYFGPGTRLLVL.

V gene TRBV19 combines with J gene TRBJ1-2; 7 bases are a match to TRBD1. The CDR3 has 15 amino acids. Per the germline V gene, CDR1 is LNHDA and CDR2 is SQIVND (reference sequence). V lost 5 bases and J lost 0; bases outside the gene matches: 6. The CDR3 nucleotides are TGTGCCAGTAGTGAGACGACAGGGACTAACTATGGCTACACCTTC. This encodes CASSETTGTNYGYTF.

The V call is TRBV30, the J call TRBJ2-7, with D unclear. This CDR3 has 11 residues. V dropped 3 bases and J dropped 7 bases, with 10 bases sitting between them. In germline, CDR1 is GTSNPN, CDR2 SVGIG (reference sequence). The CDR3 DNA follows: TGTGCCTGGAGCCCTGGTGGAGAGCAGTACTTC. This gives the protein CAWSPGGEQYF.

This clone was seen once. The chain's CDR3 is CASSLIVLGRTEAFF. DNA of the CDR3: TGTGCCAGCAGTTTAATCGTCTTAGGGCGCACTGAAGCTTTCTTT. This chain uses TRBV27 with TRBJ1-1; D call uncertain. CDR1 and CDR2 (germline): MNHEY, SMNVEV (reference sequence). The CDR3 length is 15 residues. Trimming cost V 2 bases and J 4 bases, with 14 bases left between them.

V and J are TRBV6-4 and TRBJ2-1; D unresolved. Germline CDR1 and CDR2: MRHNA and SNTAGT. This CDR3 region has 12 residues. V lost 8 bases and J lost 4, with 9 bases in between. The CDR3 nucleotides are TGTGCCAGCCGAAACGGTTACAATGAGCAGTTCTTC. Translating it yields CASRNGYNEQFF.

This clone was seen a single time. The CDR3 bases are TGCGCCAGCAGCCAAGGAACCGGAGGACAGGGTTGGGCCCAGTACTTC. It yields the protein CASSQGTGGQGWAQYF. This chain links TRBV4-1 with TRBJ2-5; TRBD1 agrees at 8 bases. Germline V lookup: CDR1 MGHRA, CDR2 YSYEKL. The CDR3 has 16 amino acids. Trimming at V came to 1 base and at J to 9 bases, leaving 13 bases not matched to a gene.

This rearrangement joins TRBV5-1 to TRBJ2-2, with D uncertain. This CDR3 has 14 residues. The germline CDR1 and CDR2 sequences are SGHRS and YFSETQ. Trimming pared 5 bases from V and 7 bases from J, leaving 15 bases between. CDR3 sequence (DNA): TGCGCCAGCAGTTTGACCAGAGGAAGCGGGGAGCTGTTTTTT. This gives the protein CASSLTRGSGELFF.

The chain carries TRBV5-5 and TRBJ2-3; D is possibly TRBD1 (5 bases). CDR3 length equals 14 residues. Germline CDR1 and CDR2: SGHKS and YYEKEE (reference sequence). V was pared by 7 bases and J by 2 bases, with 14 bases between. The CDR3 DNA reads as TGTGCCAGCCTAAGGCAGGGATACACAGATACGCAGTATTTT. Protein: CASLRQGYTDTQYF. Drawing the rest from reference TRBV5-5 and TRBJ2-3, the complete variable domain is DAGVTQSPTHLIKTRGQQVTLRCSPISGHKSVSWYQQVLGQGPQFIFQYYEKEERGRGNFPDRFSARQFPNYSSELNVNALLLGDSALYLCASLRQGYTDTQYFGPGTRLTVL.

The V call is TRBV15, the J call TRBJ1-5; D is perhaps TRBD1 (5 bases). With 4 bases removed from V and 4 bases from J, the gap between germline ends came to 11 bases. This CDR3 is built from 14 residues. Per germline, CDR1 LNHNV and CDR2 YYDKDF (reference sequence). The CDR3 nucleotides are TGTGCCACCAGCAACGGCCGGGGGAATCAGCCCCAGCATTTT. This encodes CATSNGRGNQPQHF.

The V and J genes are TRBV6-5 and TRBJ2-7, with 8 bases lining up with TRBD2. CDR3 size: 15 residues. Trimming took 5 bases from V and 7 from J; bases not matched to a gene: 13. CDR1 is MNHEY and CDR2 is SVGAGI in the germline V gene. Here the CDR3 DNA reads TGTGCCAGCAGTACCCCCGGGACTAGAGTGGAGGAGCAGTACTTC. Translating it yields CASSTPGTRVEEQYF.

This chain connects TRBV20-1 to TRBJ1-2; D is unresolved. The CDR3 totals 11 residues. CDR1 and CDR2 from the germline V gene are DFQATT and SNEGSKA (reference sequence). With 6 bases removed from V and 6 bases from J, the gap between germline ends came to 11 bases. This chain's CDR3 is CSAEREDGYTF. Written as DNA, the CDR3 is TGCAGTGCAGAGAGGGAAGATGGCTACACCTTC.

On this clone itself: Within the sample, other DNA sequences also encode this same CDR3. The J gene is TRBJ1-5, the V gene TRBV27; a weak D match, TRBD1 (6 bases). Germline lookup yields CDR1 MNHEY and CDR2 SMNVEV (reference sequence). The CDR3 is 14 residues long. Trimming cost V 2 bases and J 4 bases, with 9 bases left between them. The CDR3 DNA reads TGTGCCAGCAGTTTAACAGGGACGAATCAGCCCCAGCATTTT. Its translation is CASSLTGTNQPQHF.

V usage is TRBV7-8 and J usage is TRBJ2-6, with 8 bases fitting TRBD1. V was pared by 4 bases and J by 0 bases, with 11 bases of the junction left unmatched. The germline V gene encodes CDR1 SGHVS and CDR2 FQNEAQ. There are 19 residues in the CDR3. The chain's CDR3 is CASSSSPGQANSGANVLTF. DNA of the CDR3: TGTGCCAGCAGCTCTTCACCGGGACAGGCGAACTCTGGGGCCAACGTCCTGACTTTC.

The rearrangement joins TRBV6-1 to TRBJ1-2; unclear D gene. This CDR3 is built from 12 residues. Per germline, CDR1 MNHNS and CDR2 SASEGT. The V end lost 6 bases, the J end lost 4 bases, and 9 bases lay between the germline ends. CDR3 amino acids: CASRGGIYGYTF. CDR3 bases: TGTGCCAGCAGGGGCGGAATCTATGGCTACACCTTC.

The rearrangement uses TRBV19 and TRBJ2-3, with D maybe TRBD2 (5 bases). CDR3 length: 15 amino acids. V shed 5 bases and J shed 0 bases, with 12 bases lying between them. Germline-derived CDR1 and CDR2 are LNHDA and SQIVND (reference sequence). DNA for the CDR3: TGTGCCAGTAGTCCCTGGACTCTTAGCACAGATACGCAGTATTTT. Protein sequence: CASSPWTLSTDTQYF.

This clone was seen a handful of times. The chain carries TRBV19 and TRBJ1-2; D is possibly TRBD1 (5 bases). Trimming took 7 bases from V and 3 from J, leaving 15 bases between them. The CDR3 runs to 14 residues. Germline assignment: CDR1 LNHDA and CDR2 SQIVND (reference sequence). Written as DNA, the CDR3 is TGTGCCAGTACCGTCGGGTGGGGGGACTATGGCTACACCTTC. It codes for CASTVGWGDYGYTF.

This sequence joins TRBV6-5 and TRBJ2-7, with D possibly TRBD2 on 6 matching bases. V shed 6 bases and J shed 2 bases, with 17 bases lying between them. The CDR3 has 15 residues. Looked up from germline, CDR1 is MNHEY and CDR2 is SVGAGI. The CDR3 is CASSNHGDSAYEQYF. The CDR3, as DNA: TGTGCCAGCAGCAACCATGGGGACTCCGCCTACGAGCAGTACTTC.

CDR3 coding DNA: TGTGCCAGCAGTTACCGGGACAGGGGAGAGACCCAGTACTTC. Protein sequence: CASSYRDRGETQYF. The chain combines TRBV28 with TRBJ2-5; 10 nucleotides line up with TRBD1. CDR3 length: 14 amino acids. The V gene end was trimmed by 4 bases and the J gene end by 4 bases; junction bases not matched to a gene: 3. The germline V gene has CDR1 MDHEN and CDR2 SYDVKM.

This clone was seen a single time. This chain links TRBV27 with TRBJ1-4; weak D call: TRBD1 (5 bases). Looked up from germline, CDR1 is MNHEY and CDR2 is SMNVEV (reference sequence). The CDR3 sequence is 14 residues long. Between the trimmed V and J ends, which lost 3 bases and 7 bases, there was a span of 12 bases. CDR3 amino acids: CASSFRVFGEKLFF. The CDR3 DNA reads TGTGCCAGCAGTTTCAGGGTGTTCGGTGAAAAACTGTTTTTT.

The chain joins TRBV6-5 to TRBJ1-2, with D tentatively TRBD1 (6 bases). The CDR3 totals 14 residues. V lost 5 bases to trimming and J lost 7 bases, with 17 bases between them. CDR1 and CDR2 (germline): MNHEY, SVGAGI. This CDR3 reads CASSTEQGWGGYTF. Written as DNA, the CDR3 is TGTGCCAGCAGTACTGAACAGGGTTGGGGTGGCTACACCTTC.

The rearrangement links TRBV16 to TRBJ2-7, with TRBD2 identical over 7 bases. Germline CDR1 KGHSY, CDR2 FQNENV. V trimming: 0 bases; J trimming: 4 bases; junction bases outside the gene matches: 12. The CDR3 runs to 17 residues. CDR3 coding DNA: TGTGCCAGCAGCCAATCGTGGCTAGCGGTCCCAGGTTACGAGCAGTACTTC. It is translated as CASSQSWLAVPGYEQYF.

The rearrangement links TRBV18 to TRBJ2-1, with no clear D. V gave up 3 bases and J gave up 4 bases, with 16 bases separating them. CDR3 length: 16 amino acids. Germline V gene lookup returns CDR1 KGHSH and CDR2 LQKENI. The CDR3 bases are TGTGCCAGCTCACCCTACCCATCCACCTTTTACAATGAGCAGTTCTTC. Translating it yields CASSPYPSTFYNEQFF.

The chain carries TRBV4-3 and TRBJ2-3; D unclear. This CDR3 region has 16 residues. Germline assignment: CDR1 LGHNA and CDR2 YSLEER. With 0 bases removed from V and 1 base from J, the gap between germline ends came to 11 bases. The CDR3 DNA is TGCGCCAGCAGCCAAGATCCCCTTTCTGGCACAGATACGCAGTATTTT. It yields the protein CASSQDPLSGTDTQYF.

CDR3 protein: CASSYRVAQPQHF. CDR3 in DNA: TGTGCCAGCAGTTACAGGGTGGCCCAGCCCCAGCATTTT. The rearrangement uses TRBV6-5 and TRBJ1-5; D is unresolved. Germline V gene lookup returns CDR1 MNHEY and CDR2 SVGAGI. This CDR3 region has 13 residues. Trimming took 2 bases from V and 7 from J, leaving 9 bases between them.

This clone was recorded a few times. The rearrangement joins TRBV5-1 to TRBJ2-2, with TRBD2 matching 7 bases. Germline CDR1 is SGHRS and CDR2 is YFSETQ. Germline trimming cut 1 base from V and 6 bases from J; bases unmatched to any gene: 9. There are 16 residues in the CDR3. The CDR3: CASSLIGGSSAGELFF. The CDR3 bases are TGCGCCAGCAGCTTGATAGGCGGGAGTTCGGCCGGGGAGCTGTTTTTT.

The chain couples TRBV6-1 to TRBJ1-1, with a weak D call TRBD1 (6 bases). CDR3 size: 16 residues. CDR1 is MNHNS and CDR2 is SASEGT in the germline V gene. V was clipped by 2 bases and J by 5 bases, with 18 bases between them. CDR3 region: CASSEFPGAQVTEAFF. The CDR3, as DNA: TGTGCCAGCAGTGAATTCCCGGGGGCGCAGGTTACTGAAGCTTTCTTT.

The gene calls are TRBV6-5 and TRBJ1-5, with 7 nucleotides matching TRBD1. In germline, CDR1 is MNHEY, CDR2 SVGAGI. V lost 6 bases, J lost 4 bases, and 6 bases stayed unmatched. This CDR3 spans 14 amino acids. The CDR3 DNA follows: TGTGCCAGCAGCTGGACAGGACCGAATCAGCCCCAGCATTTT. Protein product: CASSWTGPNQPQHF.

Details on this clone: The identical CDR3 is also encoded by other nucleotide sequences in the sample. J is TRBJ2-7 and V is TRBV29-1, with 10 bases lining up with TRBD2. Germline-derived CDR1 and CDR2 are SQVTM and ANQGSEA. The J segment lost 2 bases and the V segment lost 6 bases, leaving 7 bases of the junction unmatched. The CDR3 is made up of 14 amino acids. The CDR3 region is CSVGGSGRAYEQYF. CDR3 nucleotides: TGCAGCGTCGGGGGCAGCGGGAGGGCCTACGAGCAGTACTTC.